This TCR beta chain stems from a study of blood T cell repertoires in COVID-19. Study overall: Cohort 3 recovered donors had two negative PCRs, clearance, or symptom resolution.

This CDR3 spans 15 amino acids. V was pared by 3 bases and J by 0 bases, with 13 bases between. The germline gives CDR1 SGHDT, CDR2 YYEEEE. Sequencing was performed with immunoSEQ multiplex PCR; in TCRdb, only in-frame clones are kept and a portion is missing. The sample lists roughly 150,000 clones; around 80% were seen once. This chain connects TRBV5-6 to TRBJ2-7; D may be TRBD1 (6 bases). This TCR derives from a woman in her seventies in a cohort exposed to, infected with or recovered from COVID-19 (not recorded which). The material sequenced was PBMCs or T cells enriched from blood (not recorded which). CDR3 coding DNA: TGTGCCAGCAGCTCCCTACGGACAGCCTCCTACGAGCAGTACTTC. Protein sequence: CASSSLRTASYEQYF.